These T cell receptor beta chains were read from a single sample in a study of T cell responses to AZD1222 COVID-19 vaccine. The table came from immunoSEQ multiplex PCR; TCRdb's copy has only in-frame clones and leaves some out. Of some 170,000 clones listed, about 90% are singletons. Sequencing was performed on peripheral blood, taken 28 days after the second dose of the MenACWY control vaccine. The receptors derive from an adult who received the MenACWY meningococcal vaccine as a control. Each CDR3 is given with its conserved first and last residue. The D gene is left open where the match is weak. Part of the rows lack a size; the others show once, few, many or a class for expanded clones.

cdr3_length,clone_size,d_call,v_call,j_call,cdr3_nt,cdr3_aa
15,few,.,TRBV27,TRBJ1-6,TGTGCCAGCAGTTTATCCGGGACGGGAAATTCACCCCTCCACTTT,CASSLSGTGNSPLHF
15,.,TRBD1,TRBV5-8,TRBJ2-4,TGTGCCAGCAGTCCCGCAGGGGGCCGAGGAAACATTCAGTACTTC,CASSPAGGRGNIQYF
19,.,.,TRBV19,TRBJ2-1,TGTGCCAGTAGTACGTCTCACGGGGACTTACGAGACTCCTACAATGAGCAGTTCTTC,CASSTSHGDLRDSYNEQFF
18,.,.,TRBV21-1,TRBJ2-7,TGTGCCAGCAGCAAAGATTCGGTTTTCCCCCCGAGCTCCTACGAGCAGTACTTC,CASSKDSVFPPSSYEQYF
14,.,TRBD2,TRBV30,TRBJ2-5,TGTGCCTGGATTCCGGGACTAGCGAGTCAGACCCAGTACTTC,CAWIPGLASQTQYF
12,.,.,TRBV3-1/TRBV3-2,TRBJ2-1,TGTGCCAGCAGTCGGACTCGAAATGAGCAGTTCTTC,CASSRTRNEQFF
14,few,.,TRBV7-9,TRBJ1-1,TGTGCCAGCAGGATGGGGGTTAGTAACACTGAAGCTTTCTTT,CASRMGVSNTEAFF
17,.,.,TRBV7-9,TRBJ1-3,TGTGCCAGCAGCTTAATCCCCTTTGGGGCCAAAGGAAACACCATATATTTT,CASSLIPFGAKGNTIYF
13,.,TRBD1,TRBV6-2/TRBV6-3,TRBJ1-4,TGTGCCAGCAGTCAACAGGGGAATGAAAAACTGTTTTTT,CASSQQGNEKLFF
15,once,.,TRBV6-5,TRBJ2-7,TGTGCCAGCAGTTACGGCGCAGCCCCCTCCTACGAGCAGTACTTC,CASSYGAAPSYEQYF
13,.,.,TRBV6-1,TRBJ1-2,TGTGCCAGCAGTGAAGGGACCTTCTATGGCTACACCTTC,CASSEGTFYGYTF
15,.,TRBD2,TRBV24-1,TRBJ2-3,TGTGCCACCAGTGGACTAGCGGGAGATACGGATACGCAGTATTTT,CATSGLAGDTDTQYF
15,.,TRBD2,TRBV20-1,TRBJ2-7,TGCAGTGCTAGTTCGACCGGGACTAGCGGCTACGAGCAGTACTTC,CSASSTGTSGYEQYF
18,.,.,TRBV21-1,TRBJ2-5,TGTGCCAGCAGCCCCCAGCCGCAGGACGCAGGGGGTTGCGAGACCCAGTACTTC,CASSPQPQDAGGCETQYF
16,.,TRBD2,TRBV28,TRBJ2-2,TGTGCCAGCAGTTCTTTACCTAGCGGGAACACCGGGGAGCTGTTTTTT,CASSSLPSGNTGELFF